Below are 23 T cell receptor beta chains sequenced from a single sample in a study of tumor-infiltrating lymphocytes in primary liver carcinoma. Constant-region priming of 500 ng total RNA yielded TCR beta cDNA. What produced the TCR beta libraries was three nested multiplex PCR rounds using slightly modified ARM-PCR. Primers for the first two PCR rounds were TRBV1-TRBV30 forward primers and a C-beta reverse primer (about 9 cycles per round). TCRdb analysed the multiplex PCR reads with MiXCR anew, one entry per CDR3 protein. The sample lists about 190,000 distinct CDR3 sequences; around four fifths were seen once. The approximately 17-32 mg bulk tissue piece was not sorted before simultaneous RNA and DNA extraction. The sequenced sample was tumor tissue from primary liver carcinoma. These receptors were collected from a man in his forties with primary liver carcinoma and hepatitis B virus infection.

With respect to this clonotype: Germline and junction disagree at one end, which may indicate a read error. The chain is built from TRBV4-1 and TRBJ2-7; 9 bases fit TRBD1. This CDR3 is 17 amino acids long. CDR1 and CDR2 (germline): MGHRA, YSYEKL. This chain's CDR3 is CASSQEPGTGFGYVQYF. The CDR3 DNA sequence: TGCGCCAGCAGCCAAGAGCCCGGGACAGGGTTTGGGTACGTGCAGTACTTC.

Remarks on this clonotype: A junction end diverges from the germline sequence, so it may reflect a read error. The rearrangement links TRBV4-1 to TRBJ2-5; D not resolved. The CDR3 length is 14 residues. Germline lookup yields CDR1 MGHRA and CDR2 YSYEKL. CDR3 DNA: TGCGCCAGAAGCCCCCTGGATTATAAAGAGACCCAGTACTTC. It yields the protein CARSPLDYKETQYF.

The V and J genes are TRBV11-2 and TRBJ2-7; 10 nucleotides agree with TRBD2. Germline V CDR1 and CDR2: SGHAT, FQNNGV. V was pared by 7 bases and J by 0 bases, with 21 bases of the junction left unmatched. The CDR3 contains 20 residues. The CDR3 coding sequence is TGTGCCAGCAATTTGAGGGAGGGGAGGACTAGCGGACTCAGCTCCTACGAGCAGTACTTC. It is translated as CASNLREGRTSGLSSYEQYF. Drawing the rest from reference TRBV11-2 and TRBJ2-7, the complete variable domain is EAGVAQSPRYKIIEKRQSVAFWCNPISGHATLYWYQQILGQGPKLLIQFQNNGVVDDSQLPKDRFSAERLKGVDSTLKIQPAKLEDSAVYLCASNLREGRTSGLSSYEQYFGPGTRLTVT.

As regards this clonotype: This sequence may be a read error, since a much larger clone differs from it by one base. V is TRBV5-1 and J is TRBJ1-1, with D perhaps TRBD1 (6 bases). V was shortened by 8 bases and J by 0 bases, with 14 bases between the two germline ends. Germline CDR1 is SGHRS and CDR2 is YFSETQ. The CDR3 covers 14 residues. The CDR3 DNA reads TGCGCCAGGAGCACGACAGGCCTGAACACTGAAGCTTTCTTT. This codes for CARSTTGLNTEAFF.

Only a few counts were recorded for this clonotype. This chain links TRBV7-9 with TRBJ2-1; TRBD2 matches at 7 bases. With 0 bases clipped from V and 1 base from J, the junction kept 3 bases outside the gene matches. This CDR3 is 16 amino acids long. Germline V gene sequence: CDR1 SEHNR, CDR2 FQNEAQ (reference sequence). The CDR3 nucleotides are TGTGCCAGCAGCTTAGCATTAGCGGGTTCCTACAATGAGCAGTTCTTC. This codes for CASSLALAGSYNEQFF.

Comments on this clonotype: The conserved phenylalanine or tryptophan is not found at the CDR3 terminus, so this likely reflects a read error. This sequence joins TRBV29-1 and TRBJ2-5; weak D call: TRBD1 (7 bases). The CDR3 extends over 13 amino acids. Germline-derived CDR1 and CDR2 are SQVTM and ANQGSEA. CDR3 loop: CIVSSRGRETQYI. CDR3 nucleotide sequence: TGCATCGTTTCATCCAGGGGGAGGGAGACCCAGTACATC.

A word on this clonotype: A read error may account for a junction end that differs from germline. This chain connects TRBV4-1 to TRBJ2-1; TRBD2 aligns across 9 bases. The germline V gene encodes CDR1 MGHRA and CDR2 YSYEKL. This CDR3 is built from 19 residues. This CDR3 reads CASSQDRRVSGSSYNEQFF. The DNA for the CDR3 is TGCGCCAGTAGCCAAGATAGGAGGGTTAGCGGGAGCTCCTACAATGAGCAGTTCTTC.

This clonotype was counted between two and nine times. At one of its ends the junction is not consistent with the germline gene, which may arise from a read error. The chain combines TRBV2 with TRBJ2-7, with a weak D call TRBD2 (6 bases). Germline V gene data show CDR1 as SNHLY and CDR2 as FYNNEI. The CDR3 totals 14 residues. CDR3: CASSQAGTFYEQYF. In nucleotides, the CDR3 is TGTGCCAGCAGTCAAGCGGGCACTTTCTACGAGCAGTACTTC.

The gene calls are TRBV11-3 and TRBJ1-5; no clear D gene. Trimming stripped 0 bases from V and 6 bases from J, with 12 bases between. The CDR3 loop spans 15 amino acids. The germline V gene has CDR1 SGHNT and CDR2 YENEEA. CDR3 amino acids: CASSLDLGWAQPQHF. The CDR3 region has the DNA TGTGCCAGCAGCTTAGACCTGGGGTGGGCTCAGCCCCAGCATTTT.

Regarding this clonotype: This CDR3 is missing its conserved last phenylalanine or tryptophan, likely due to a read error. The limits of the CDR3 on the DNA are not certain, so only TCRdb's listed CDR3 is given. V is TRBV28 and J is TRBJ2-1; the table gives TRBD1 as D, unverified against the DNA. A total of 12 residues make up the CDR3, ends included. CDR1 and CDR2 (germline): MDHEN, SYDVKM. CDR3 region: CATPSSSHELFV.

With respect to this clonotype: Since a much larger clone is just one base distant, this may be a read error. The rearrangement uses TRBV28 and TRBJ2-1; TRBD2 agrees at 10 bases. J was trimmed by 6 bases and V by 5 bases; bases with no gene match: 7. The CDR3 has 15 residues. In germline, CDR1 is MDHEN, CDR2 SYDVKM. The CDR3 region has the DNA TGTGCCAGCAGTGAAGCGGGAGGGCCGGGCAATGAGCAGTTCTTC. It yields the protein CASSEAGGPGNEQFF. The full variable domain, completed using reference TRBV28 and TRBJ2-1, is DVKVTQSSRYLVKRTGEKVFLECVQDMDHENMFWYRQDPGLGLRLIYFSYDVKMKEKGDIPEGYSVSREKKERFSLILESASTNQTSMYLCASSEAGGPGNEQFFGPGTRLTVL.

On this clonotype: Given a much more abundant clone one base away, this may be a read error. This rearrangement joins TRBV28 to TRBJ2-2; D is perhaps TRBD1 or TRBD2 (5 bases each). Per germline, CDR1 MDHEN and CDR2 SYDVKM. The CDR3 extends over 15 amino acids. The CDR3 loop reads CASSLIDRLTGELYF. The DNA of the CDR3 is TGTGCCAGCAGTTTAATAGACAGATTAACCGGGGAGCTGTATTTT.

This rearrangement joins TRBV11-2 to TRBJ2-2; D may be TRBD2 (5 bases). V lost 9 bases to trimming and J lost 0 bases, with 11 bases between them. The CDR3 is 14 residues long. Germline V CDR1 and CDR2: SGHAT, FQNNGV. Here the CDR3 reads CARAGESNTGELFF. The CDR3 coding sequence is TGTGCCAGGGCGGGTGAGTCGAACACCGGGGAGCTGTTTTTT.

Comment on this clonotype: One end of the junction does not line up with germline, which may come from a read error. The CDR3 region is CASSQVDKREPYNEQFF. The CDR3 coding sequence is TGCGCCAGCAGCCAAGTAGATAAGCGGGAGCCCTATAATGAGCAGTTCTTC. This chain uses TRBV4-3 with TRBJ2-1; 8 nucleotides agree with TRBD2. This CDR3 comprises 17 residues. Germline V gene data show CDR1 as LGHNA and CDR2 as YSLEER.

A word on this clonotype: One junction end disagrees with the germline gene, perhaps due to a read error. This chain connects TRBV12-3 or TRBV12-4 to TRBJ2-7; D perhaps matches TRBD2 (5 bases). This CDR3 has 15 amino acids. The CDR3 DNA reads as TGTGCCGGCAGTTCAACCCTTAGCGCTACCTACGAGCAGTATTTC. Its protein is CAGSSTLSATYEQYF.

This clonotype was found once. In this CDR3 the conserved last residue, phenylalanine or tryptophan, is missing, so a read error is likely. This sequence joins TRBV11-2 and TRBJ1-4; D possibly corresponds to TRBD1 (6 bases). The CDR3 spans 14 residues. Trimming pared 2 bases from V and 14 bases from J, leaving 18 bases between. Germline assignment: CDR1 SGHAT and CDR2 FQNNGV. CDR3 amino acids: CASSLNLGGLRLFN. DNA for the CDR3: TGTGCCAGCAGCTTAAATCTTGGGGGGCTCAGGCTGTTTAAT.

The sample holds one count of this clonotype. A junction boundary mismatches the germline segment, possibly from a read error. The rearrangement joins TRBV11-1 to TRBJ1-6, with D tentatively TRBD1 (5 bases). The CDR3 covers 13 residues. The germline gives CDR1 SGHAT, CDR2 FQDESV (reference sequence). CDR3 loop: CASSRTLVSSFHF. Written as DNA, the CDR3 is TGCGCCAGCAGCCGGACACTGGTTTCATCCTTCCACTTT.

This clonotype was seen only a few times. The chain couples TRBV30 to TRBJ2-1, with D perhaps matching TRBD1 (5 bases). The ends were cut back, 3 bases at V and 4 bases at J, with 13 bases in the middle. The CDR3 covers 14 residues. CDR1 is GTSNPN, CDR2 SVGIG, per germline (reference sequence). CDR3 loop: CAWRSRASYNEQFF. For the CDR3, the DNA is TGTGCCTGGAGGTCCAGGGCATCATACAATGAGCAGTTCTTC.

Concerning this clonotype itself: One junction end disagrees with the germline gene, perhaps due to a read error. The chain couples TRBV6-1 to TRBJ2-3, with unresolved D. The CDR3 has 16 residues. Per the germline V gene, CDR1 is MNHNS and CDR2 is SASEGT. The CDR3 here is CAISDFSWSGEYTQYF. The CDR3, as DNA: TGTGCCATCAGTGATTTCTCATGGAGTGGTGAATATACGCAGTATTTT.

The chain uses TRBV19 and TRBJ2-3, with D tentatively TRBD1 (6 bases). CDR3 size: 14 residues. Germline CDR1 LNHDA, CDR2 SQIVND (reference sequence). Deletions cut 9 bases from V and 5 bases from J, with 18 bases between. The CDR3 DNA is TGTGCCAGCTCATCGGGACACCGCATAGATACGCAGTATTTT. Its translation: CASSSGHRIDTQYF.

As concerns this clonotype: This may come from a read error, since a much larger clone is one base off. V is TRBV28 and J is TRBJ2-3, with D uncertain. Germline CDR1 is MDHEN and CDR2 is SYDVKM. Trimming cost V 3 bases and J 10 bases, with 8 bases left between them. This CDR3 comprises 11 residues. For the CDR3, the DNA is TGTGCCAGCAGTTTGTCAGGAGCGCAGTATTTT. Translation: CASSLSGAQYF.

Turning to this clonotype: Since no conserved phenylalanine or tryptophan closes the CDR3, a read error is the likely cause. The chain couples TRBV11-2 to TRBJ2-7; 11 bases map to TRBD2. The J segment lost 0 bases and the V segment lost 3 bases, leaving 16 bases of the junction unmatched. Germline V gives CDR1 SGHAT, CDR2 FQNNGV. There are 20 residues in the CDR3. The CDR3 DNA sequence: TGTGCCAGCAGCTTGACGGAGGGGAGGACTAGCGGGCTCAACTCCTACGAGCAGTACTTA. It encodes CASSLTEGRTSGLNSYEQYL.

About this clonotype: The conserved closing phenylalanine or tryptophan is absent in this CDR3, likely reflecting a read error. J is TRBJ2-2 and V is TRBV5-1; no clear D. Germline V lookup: CDR1 SGHRS, CDR2 YFSETQ. CDR3 length: 14 amino acids. The CDR3: CTSSLERNTGELFI. CDR3 DNA: TGCACCAGCAGCTTGGAACGGAACACCGGGGAGCTGTTTATT.